This record concerns one T cell receptor beta chain sequence. Its antigen is unknown. No base quality information exists; no much larger clone differs at one position. CDR1 and CDR2 were assigned from the germline V gene as SGHRS and YFSETQ. V is shortened by 0 bases, J by 6 bases, and the region joining them spans 8 bases. From the cysteine up to the phenylalanine, the CDR3 has a length of 13 residues. Only CDR3 DNA remains: 39 bases, in frame from the first base. The sample belongs to a study of blood T cells in healthy people across ages (dated by TCRdb to the mid-2010s). About the investigation overall: In model experiments, template switching captured about one uniquely barcoded TCR beta cDNA molecule for every two T cells. To track age-related changes in TCR beta repertoire diversity, the study relied on deep sequencing normalized with unique cDNA molecular identifiers. Donors were grouped into four age groups: young (average roughly 15 years), middle-aged (under 40), aged (about 60) and long-lived (about 90). To avoid experimental bias, donors of different ages were distributed randomly across sequencing lanes. The study analyzed two additional independent replicas of 1 million unique cDNA reads from the same blood draw for two donors, one aged 18 to 30 and one aged 80 or older.

Systemically healthy Caucasian individuals from Russia, over 30 in total and aged 6 to 90 years, were included as donors. Each donor gave ten milliliters of peripheral blood, drawn into EDTA-treated Vacutainer tubes. Ficoll-Paque density-gradient centrifugation was used to isolate PBMCs, with at least 6 million obtained per sample. Trizol reagent was used to extract total RNA from the PBMCs, yielding at least 5.5 micrograms per sample. For every donor, flow cytometry on a PBMC aliquot measured the percentage of naive CD45RAhigh/CD27high T cells. The receptor library was made with 5' RACE. Sequencing used an Illumina HiSeq 2500. A second PCR of about 7 to 12 cycles was run with a J-beta primer mix and a sample-barcoded 5' primer. A unique molecular identifier was introduced onto each TCR beta cDNA molecule by a template-switch 5' adaptor carrying 12 random nucleotides. Each sample yielded at least 2.5 million CDR3-containing paired-end reads. First-strand cDNA synthesis was performed from all RNA using the Mint cDNA synthesis kit, with priming by a TRBC-specific oligonucleotide. Following uracil-DNA glycosylase treatment, a first 18-cycle PCR with universal primers M1SS and BC2_uni_R was performed on all cDNA. Per the original workflow: Each sample was normalized by randomly selecting 1 million high-quality reads, each carrying a distinct molecular identifier. Instead of being binned into consensus sequences, reads with shared molecular identifiers were discarded. MiTCR, run with a Q25 quality threshold and the strictest error-elimination algorithm, handled CDR3 identification, clonotype clustering and error correction. A nonparametric unseen species model using Euler transformation provided a lower-bound estimate of total TCR beta diversity. Using fastp at Q25 and MiXCR, TCRdb reprocessed the public reads and kept productive beta chains. Each CDR3 protein gets just one entry, which takes the most common genes and DNA from the rows behind it. TCRdb, not the original authors, processed these V and J calls. The sample records hundreds of thousands of distinct CDR3 sequences, approximately 30% of which are singletons. The ten largest account for more than 15% of the sample.

The investigation overall reported the following: The CMV infection status of donors was not known, potentially confounding age-related changes in expanded clonotypes. Because profiling used bulk unsorted PBMCs, naive and antigen-experienced compartments could not be compared conclusively. As age increased, observed TCR beta diversity per million T cells dropped in a roughly linear way, and a significant reduction was already evident by age approximately 40. Estimates of total diversity based on one million sequenced T cells were considered lower bounds and underestimates. Compared with the aged group, the long-lived group had more naive CD4+ T cells, fewer expanded clones and increased TCR diversity, a pattern suggesting age selection. The percentage of naive T cells measured by flow cytometry correlated strongly with observed TCR beta diversity.

The sequence links TRBV5-1 to TRBJ2-3, with no confidently assigned D gene. The sample taken for sequencing was blood. The TCR sequence derives from a woman at least 80 years old in good health. DNA sequence: TGCGCCAGCAGCTTGGTGCCCGGCGATACGCAGTATTTT. It translates as CASSLVPGDTQYF.